Following are 18 T cell receptor beta chains from one sample sequenced in a study of blood T cell repertoires in COVID-19. Some clones are missing from TCRdb's copy, which holds only in-frame ones; the method was immunoSEQ multiplex PCR. The data hold about 410,000 clones, with 80% to 95% observed a single time. Sequenced sample: PBMCs or T cells enriched from blood (not recorded which). These receptors came from a man aged 18 to 35 who had recovered from COVID-19.

This rearrangement joins TRBV27 to TRBJ2-7; TRBD1 matches at 9 bases. The CDR3 length is 14 residues. Germline V gene lookup returns CDR1 MNHEY and CDR2 SMNVEV (reference sequence). V shed 2 bases and J 6 bases; nucleotides not matched to a gene: 5. CDR3 sequence: CASSLSTGGSEQYF. The DNA for the CDR3 is TGTGCCAGCAGTTTAAGTACAGGGGGCAGCGAGCAGTACTTC.

The chain carries TRBV5-5 and TRBJ2-7; 9 bases are shared with TRBD2. J gave up 7 bases and V 5 bases, and 16 bases lay outside the gene matches. There are 16 residues in the CDR3. Germline V gene lookup returns CDR1 SGHKS and CDR2 YYEKEE (reference sequence). CDR3 in amino acids: CASRPLAGGFYAEQYF. In DNA, the CDR3 is TGTGCCAGCAGACCCCTGGCGGGGGGGTTCTATGCAGAGCAGTACTTC.

The J gene is TRBJ1-1, the V gene TRBV10-1; maybe TRBD1 (5 bases). This CDR3 is built from 15 residues. V shed 5 bases and J shed 1 base, with 14 bases lying between them. Germline-derived CDR1 and CDR2 are WNHNN and SYGVQD (reference sequence). CDR3 in DNA: TGCGCCAGCAGTCCTACCTTCGGACAGAACACTGAAGCTTTCTTT. Its protein is CASSPTFGQNTEAFF.

CDR3 nucleotide sequence: TGTGCCAGCAGTTTGGCAGGGCCCGGAAACACCATATATTTT. Its protein product is CASSLAGPGNTIYF. V gene TRBV28 combines with J gene TRBJ1-3; possibly TRBD1 for D (5 bases). The CDR3 has 14 residues. V gave up 3 bases and J gave up 4 bases, with 10 bases separating them. Per the germline V gene, CDR1 is MDHEN and CDR2 is SYDVKM.

This chain connects TRBV4-1 to TRBJ1-5, with TRBD1 matching over 7 bases. V was pared by 5 bases and J by 7 bases, with 8 bases of the junction left unmatched. The CDR3 is 14 amino acids. The germline V gene encodes CDR1 MGHRA and CDR2 YSYEKL. The CDR3 spells CASSRQGLGQPQHF. CDR3 bases: TGCGCCAGCAGCAGACAGGGTTTGGGACAGCCCCAGCATTTT.

This rearrangement joins TRBV6-5 to TRBJ2-2, with a possible D match to TRBD2 (5 bases). The germline V gene has CDR1 MNHEY and CDR2 SVGAGI. Trimming left V 5 bases short and J 5 bases short, with 9 bases between. This CDR3 contains 13 residues. The DNA for the CDR3 is TGTGCCAGCAGTCATCCGGGGACCGGGGAGCTGTTTTTT. Amino acid sequence: CASSHPGTGELFF.

This chain connects TRBV29-1 to TRBJ2-1; 7 bases line up with TRBD2. Germline CDR1 SQVTM, CDR2 ANQGSEA. V lost 6 bases, J lost 10 bases, and 15 bases stayed unmatched. This CDR3 contains 14 residues. The CDR3, as DNA: TGCAGCGTAGGAGGCCGACGGGGGGTCGGCGAGCAGTTCTTC. Translating it yields CSVGGRRGVGEQFF.

This chain connects TRBV7-9 to TRBJ2-1; 7 nucleotides line up with TRBD1. Per the germline V gene, CDR1 is SEHNR and CDR2 is FQNEAQ (reference sequence). This CDR3 is built from 16 residues. J gave up 3 bases and V 4 bases, and 9 bases lay outside the gene matches. The CDR3 region has the DNA TGTGCCAGCAGCTCAGAGAGGGACAGAGTCTACAATGAGCAGTTCTTC. Its translation: CASSSERDRVYNEQFF.

V is TRBV5-8 and J is TRBJ1-5; tentative D call: TRBD1 (6 bases). V lost 4 bases, J lost 7 bases, and 15 bases lay in between. This CDR3 is built from 14 residues. Per germline, CDR1 SGHTS and CDR2 YDEGEE. This chain's CDR3 is CASSPGEKGQPQHF. The CDR3 bases are TGTGCCAGCAGCCCAGGGGAAAAGGGACAGCCCCAGCATTTT.

This chain connects TRBV19 to TRBJ2-7; 10 nucleotides agree with TRBD2. The CDR3 has 15 residues. The ends lost 3 bases at V and 0 bases at J; junction bases unmatched: 2. CDR1 is LNHDA and CDR2 is SQIVND in the germline V gene (reference sequence). CDR3 sequence (DNA): TGTGCCAGTAGTATTTCTAGCGGGGGCTCCTACGAGCAGTACTTC. It is translated as CASSISSGGSYEQYF.

This clone was picked up one time. The chain combines TRBV25-1 with TRBJ2-4; D call uncertain. The ends were cut back, 1 base at V and 6 bases at J, with 13 bases in the middle. From germline, CDR1 is MGHDK and CDR2 SYGVNS. There are 15 residues in the CDR3. The CDR3 loop reads CASSESLAIRNIQYF. CDR3 DNA: TGTGCCAGCAGTGAATCTCTGGCCATACGAAACATTCAGTACTTC.

The chain couples TRBV9 to TRBJ1-1, with D possibly being TRBD1 (5 bases). Germline V gene sequence: CDR1 SGDLS, CDR2 YYNGEE. Trimming removed 3 bases from V and 4 bases from J, with 16 bases in between. The CDR3 consists of 15 residues. CDR3 sequence reads: CASSATVGPATEAFF. For the CDR3, the DNA is TGTGCCAGCAGCGCCACCGTGGGGCCGGCCACTGAAGCTTTCTTT. Supplemented by reference TRBV9 and TRBJ1-1, the full variable domain reads DSGVTQTPKHLITATGQRVTLRCSPRSGDLSVYWYQQSLDQGLQFLIQYYNGEERAKGNILERFSAQQFPDLHSELNLSSLELGDSALYFCASSATVGPATEAFFGQGTRLTVV.

This sequence joins TRBV7-8 and TRBJ1-1; 8 bases align to TRBD1. With V trimmed by 3 bases and J by 3 bases, 3 bases remained unmatched. The CDR3 sequence is 14 residues long. Germline assignment: CDR1 SGHVS and CDR2 FQNEAQ. CDR3 residues: CASSFTGGDTEAFF. In DNA form, the CDR3 reads TGTGCCAGCAGCTTTACAGGGGGTGACACTGAAGCTTTCTTT.

The V and J genes are TRBV19 and TRBJ1-5; D not resolved. Trimming shortened V by 3 bases and J by 4 bases, and 10 bases separated the two germline ends. Germline V gene lookup returns CDR1 LNHDA and CDR2 SQIVND (reference sequence). CDR3 size: 14 residues. This chain's CDR3 is CASSIEQLNQPQHF. The CDR3 nucleotides read TGTGCCAGTAGTATTGAACAGCTTAATCAGCCCCAGCATTTT.

V usage is TRBV5-1 and J usage is TRBJ2-1, with 8 positions matching TRBD2. Per germline, CDR1 SGHRS and CDR2 YFSETQ. CDR3 length: 16 amino acids. Trimming at V came to 0 bases and at J to 9 bases, leaving 11 bases not matched to a gene. CDR3 bases: TGCGCCAGCAGCTTGGCAAGCGGGAGTCATGTAGGTGAGCAGTTCTTC. This codes for CASSLASGSHVGEQFF.

V usage is TRBV5-3 and J usage is TRBJ2-5, with 10 bases lining up with TRBD1. TRBV5-3 is given ORF status, its function remaining uncertain. The V and J ends lost 4 bases and 4 bases, in that order; junction bases with no gene match: 7. The length of the CDR3 is 15 residues. Here the CDR3 DNA reads TGTGCCAGAAGCAGCCGACAGGGGGCAACAGAGACCCAGTACTTC. This sequence encodes CARSSRQGATETQYF.

This clone was detected once. The chain combines TRBV6-5 with TRBJ1-1; 10 positions agree with TRBD1. The germline CDR1 and CDR2 sequences are MNHEY and SVGAGI. There are 14 residues in the CDR3. Trimming removed 5 bases from V and 11 bases from J; junction bases left unmatched: 11. CDR3 nucleotide sequence: TGTGCCAGCAGTCTTCAGACAGGGGGCTTTAAGGCTTTCTTT. Protein product: CASSLQTGGFKAFF.

J is TRBJ1-1 and V is TRBV18; TRBD1 might be the D (6 bases). Per the germline V gene, CDR1 is KGHSH and CDR2 is LQKENI. This CDR3 region has 15 residues. Trimming left V 3 bases short and J 4 bases short, with 15 bases between. The CDR3 loop reads CASSPSTGQVTEAFF. CDR3 sequence (DNA): TGTGCCAGCTCACCGAGTACGGGACAAGTCACTGAAGCTTTCTTT.